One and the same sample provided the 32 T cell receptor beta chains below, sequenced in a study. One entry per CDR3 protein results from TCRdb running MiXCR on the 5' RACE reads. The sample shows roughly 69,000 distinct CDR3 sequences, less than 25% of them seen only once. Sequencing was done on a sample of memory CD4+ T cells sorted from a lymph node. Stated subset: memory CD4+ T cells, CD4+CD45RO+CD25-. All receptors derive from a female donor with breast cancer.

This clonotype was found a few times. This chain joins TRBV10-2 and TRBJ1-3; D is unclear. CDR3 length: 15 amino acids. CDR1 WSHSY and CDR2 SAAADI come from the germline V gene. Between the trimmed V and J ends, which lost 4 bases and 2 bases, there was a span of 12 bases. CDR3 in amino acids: CASSGTGSTGNTIYF. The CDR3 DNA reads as TGCGCCAGCAGTGGGACCGGGAGTACTGGAAACACCATATATTTT.

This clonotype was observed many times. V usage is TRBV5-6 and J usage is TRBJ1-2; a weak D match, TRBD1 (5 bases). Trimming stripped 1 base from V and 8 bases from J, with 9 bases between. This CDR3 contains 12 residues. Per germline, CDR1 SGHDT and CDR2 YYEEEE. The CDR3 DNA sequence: TGTGCCAGCAGCTTGCCAGGGAGGGGCTACACCTTC. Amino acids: CASSLPGRGYTF.

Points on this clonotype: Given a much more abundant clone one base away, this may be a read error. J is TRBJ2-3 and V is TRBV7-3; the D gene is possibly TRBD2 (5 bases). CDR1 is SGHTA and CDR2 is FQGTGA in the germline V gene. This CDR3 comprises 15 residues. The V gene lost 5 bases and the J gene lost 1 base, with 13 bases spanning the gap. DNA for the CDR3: TGTGCCAGCAGCCCGACTAACGTTCGCACAGATACGCAGTATTTT. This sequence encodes CASSPTNVRTDTQYF.

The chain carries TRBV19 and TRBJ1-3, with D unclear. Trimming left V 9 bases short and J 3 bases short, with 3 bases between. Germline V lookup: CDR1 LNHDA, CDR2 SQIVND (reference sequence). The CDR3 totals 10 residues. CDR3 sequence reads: CASRGNTIYF. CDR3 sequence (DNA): TGTGCCAGCCGTGGAAACACCATATATTTT.

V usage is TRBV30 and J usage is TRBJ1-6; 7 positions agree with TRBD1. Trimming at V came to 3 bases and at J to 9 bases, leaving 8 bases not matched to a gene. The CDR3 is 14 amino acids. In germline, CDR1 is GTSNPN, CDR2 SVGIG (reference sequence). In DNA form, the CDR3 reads TGTGCCTGGAGGAGCCAGGGGGTTGGTTCACCCCTCCACTTT. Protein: CAWRSQGVGSPLHF.

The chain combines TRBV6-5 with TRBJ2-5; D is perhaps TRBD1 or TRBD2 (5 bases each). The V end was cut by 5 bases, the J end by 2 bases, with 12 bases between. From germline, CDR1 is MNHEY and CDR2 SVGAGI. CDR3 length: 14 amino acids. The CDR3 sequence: CASSPGRTQETQYF. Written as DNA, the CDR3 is TGTGCCAGCAGTCCGGGACGGACACAAGAGACCCAGTACTTC.

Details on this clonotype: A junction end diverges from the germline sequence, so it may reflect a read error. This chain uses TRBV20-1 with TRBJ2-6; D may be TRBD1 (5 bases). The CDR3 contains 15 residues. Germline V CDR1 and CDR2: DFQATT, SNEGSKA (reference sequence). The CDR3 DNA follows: TGCAGTGCTAGAGATTTGAACTCTGGGGCCAACGCCCTGACTTTC. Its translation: CSARDLNSGANALTF.

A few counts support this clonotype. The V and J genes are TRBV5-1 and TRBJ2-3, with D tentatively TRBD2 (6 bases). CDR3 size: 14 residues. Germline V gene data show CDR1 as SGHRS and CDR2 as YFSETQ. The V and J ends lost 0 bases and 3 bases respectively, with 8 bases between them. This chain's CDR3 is CASSLAGRTDTQYF. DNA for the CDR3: TGCGCCAGCAGCTTGGCGGGGAGGACAGATACGCAGTATTTT.

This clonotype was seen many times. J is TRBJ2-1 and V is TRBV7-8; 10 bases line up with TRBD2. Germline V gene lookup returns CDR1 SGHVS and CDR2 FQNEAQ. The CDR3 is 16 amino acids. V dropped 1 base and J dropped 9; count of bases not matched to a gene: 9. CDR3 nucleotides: TGTGCCAGCAGCTTAGAGTTTACTAGCGGGATTACTGAGCAGTTCTTC. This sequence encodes CASSLEFTSGITEQFF.

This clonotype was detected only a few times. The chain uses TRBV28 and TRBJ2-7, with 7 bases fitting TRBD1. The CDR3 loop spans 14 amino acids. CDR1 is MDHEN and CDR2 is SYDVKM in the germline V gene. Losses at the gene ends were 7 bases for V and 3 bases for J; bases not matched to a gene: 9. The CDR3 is CASTRPGQHYEQYF. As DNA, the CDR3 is TGTGCCAGCACCCGACCGGGACAGCACTACGAGCAGTACTTC.

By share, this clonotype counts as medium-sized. CDR3 sequence: CASSRQGIEAFF. The DNA for the CDR3 is TGTGCCAGCAGCCGGCAGGGGATTGAAGCTTTCTTT. The gene calls are TRBV7-2 and TRBJ1-1; D might be TRBD1 (6 bases). The germline V gene has CDR1 SGHTA and CDR2 FQGNSA. V shed 5 bases and J shed 7 bases, with 11 bases lying between them. This CDR3 is 12 amino acids long. Combining the CDR3 with reference TRBV7-2 and TRBJ1-1 gives the whole variable domain GAGVSQSPSNKVTEKGKDVELRCDPISGHTALYWYRQSLGQGLEFLIYFQGNSAPDKSGLPSDRFSAERTGGSVSTLTIQRTQQEDSAVYLCASSRQGIEAFFGQGTRLTVV.

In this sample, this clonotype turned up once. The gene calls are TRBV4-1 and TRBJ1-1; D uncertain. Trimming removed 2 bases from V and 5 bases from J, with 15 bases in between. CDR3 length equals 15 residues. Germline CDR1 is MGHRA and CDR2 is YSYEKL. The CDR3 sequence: CASSQNPSTRTEAFF. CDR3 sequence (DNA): TGCGCCAGCAGCCAAAACCCCTCGACGAGAACTGAAGCTTTCTTT.

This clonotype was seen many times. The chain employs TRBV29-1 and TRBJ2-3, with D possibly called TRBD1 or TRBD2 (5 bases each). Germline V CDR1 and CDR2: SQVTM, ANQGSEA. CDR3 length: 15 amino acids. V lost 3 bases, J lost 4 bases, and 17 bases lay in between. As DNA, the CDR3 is TGCAGCGTTGACAGGGCGGTAGCGAGTTCAGATACGCAGTATTTT. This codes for CSVDRAVASSDTQYF.

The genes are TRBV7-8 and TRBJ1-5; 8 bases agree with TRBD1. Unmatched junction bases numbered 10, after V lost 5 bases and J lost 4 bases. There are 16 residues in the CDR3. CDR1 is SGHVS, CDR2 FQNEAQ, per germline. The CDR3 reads CASSVSGGARNQPQHF. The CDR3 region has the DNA TGTGCCAGCAGCGTATCAGGGGGCGCCCGTAATCAGCCCCAGCATTTT.

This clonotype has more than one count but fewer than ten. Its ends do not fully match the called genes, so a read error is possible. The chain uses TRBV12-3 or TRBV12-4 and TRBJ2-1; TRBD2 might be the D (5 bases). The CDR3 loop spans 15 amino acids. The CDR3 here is CASGLAPSRGNEQFF. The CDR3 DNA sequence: TGTGCCAGCGGTTTAGCCCCGAGCAGAGGGAATGAGCAGTTCTTC.

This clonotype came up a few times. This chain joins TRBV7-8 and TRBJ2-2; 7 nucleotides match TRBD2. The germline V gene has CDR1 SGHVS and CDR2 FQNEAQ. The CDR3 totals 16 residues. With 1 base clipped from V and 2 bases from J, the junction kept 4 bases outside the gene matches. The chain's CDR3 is CASSLEASGNTGELFF. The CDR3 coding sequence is TGTGCCAGCAGCTTAGAGGCTAGCGGCAACACCGGGGAGCTGTTTTTT.

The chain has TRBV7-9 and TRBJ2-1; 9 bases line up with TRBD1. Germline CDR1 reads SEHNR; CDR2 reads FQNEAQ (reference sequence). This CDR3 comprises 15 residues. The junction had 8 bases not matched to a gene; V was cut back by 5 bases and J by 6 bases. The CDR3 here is CASSPRGQGVNEQFF. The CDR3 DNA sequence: TGTGCCAGCAGCCCGAGGGGACAGGGAGTCAATGAGCAGTTCTTC.

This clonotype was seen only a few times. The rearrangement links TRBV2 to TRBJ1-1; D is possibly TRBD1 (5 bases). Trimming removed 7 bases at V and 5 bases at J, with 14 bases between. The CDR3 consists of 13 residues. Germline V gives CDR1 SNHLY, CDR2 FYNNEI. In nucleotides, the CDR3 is TGTGCCAGCACAGTCCAGGGAGGGACTGAAGCTTTCTTT. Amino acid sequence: CASTVQGGTEAFF.

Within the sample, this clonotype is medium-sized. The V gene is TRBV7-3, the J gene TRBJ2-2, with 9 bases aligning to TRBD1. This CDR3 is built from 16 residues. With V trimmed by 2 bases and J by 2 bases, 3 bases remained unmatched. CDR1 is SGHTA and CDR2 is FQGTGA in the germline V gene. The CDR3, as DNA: TGTGCCAGCAGCTTAGGGGGACAGGGAAACACCGGGGAGCTGTTTTTT. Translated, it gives CASSLGGQGNTGELFF.

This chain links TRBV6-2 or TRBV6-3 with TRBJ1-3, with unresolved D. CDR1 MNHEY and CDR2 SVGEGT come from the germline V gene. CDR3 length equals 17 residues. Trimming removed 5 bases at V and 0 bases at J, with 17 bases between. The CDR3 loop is CASSQTQGRSSGNTIYF. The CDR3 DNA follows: TGTGCCAGCAGTCAAACTCAAGGACGGAGCTCTGGAAACACCATATATTTT.

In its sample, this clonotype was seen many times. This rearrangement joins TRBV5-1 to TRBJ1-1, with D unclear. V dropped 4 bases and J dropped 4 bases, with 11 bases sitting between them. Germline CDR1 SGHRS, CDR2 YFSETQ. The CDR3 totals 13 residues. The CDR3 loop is CASSPGGVTEAFF. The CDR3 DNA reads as TGCGCCAGCAGCCCTGGTGGGGTCACTGAAGCTTTCTTT.

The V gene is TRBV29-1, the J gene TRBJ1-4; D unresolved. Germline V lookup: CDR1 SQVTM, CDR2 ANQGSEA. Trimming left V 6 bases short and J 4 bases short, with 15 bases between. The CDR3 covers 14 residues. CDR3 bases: TGCAGCGTCCAAGTGCACCAACGTAATGAAAAACTGTTTTTT. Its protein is CSVQVHQRNEKLFF.

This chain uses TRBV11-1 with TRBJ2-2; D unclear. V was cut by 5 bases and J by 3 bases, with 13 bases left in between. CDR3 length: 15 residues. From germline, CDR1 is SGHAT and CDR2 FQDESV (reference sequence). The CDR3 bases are TGTGCCAGCAGCCCCCTGGGTCTTTACACCGGGGAGCTGTTTTTT. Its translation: CASSPLGLYTGELFF.

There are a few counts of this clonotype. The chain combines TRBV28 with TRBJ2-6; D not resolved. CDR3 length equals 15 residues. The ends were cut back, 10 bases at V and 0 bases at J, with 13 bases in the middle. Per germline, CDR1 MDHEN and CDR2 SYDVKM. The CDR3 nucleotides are TGTGCCACCTTGGTTAGAGACTCTGGGGCCAACGTCCTGACTTTC. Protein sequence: CATLVRDSGANVLTF.

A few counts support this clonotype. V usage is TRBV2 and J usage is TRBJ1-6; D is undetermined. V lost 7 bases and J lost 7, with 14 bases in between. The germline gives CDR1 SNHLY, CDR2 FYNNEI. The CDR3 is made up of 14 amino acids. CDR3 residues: CASNYGGENSPLHF. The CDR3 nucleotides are TGTGCCAGCAATTACGGTGGGGAAAATTCACCCCTCCACTTT.

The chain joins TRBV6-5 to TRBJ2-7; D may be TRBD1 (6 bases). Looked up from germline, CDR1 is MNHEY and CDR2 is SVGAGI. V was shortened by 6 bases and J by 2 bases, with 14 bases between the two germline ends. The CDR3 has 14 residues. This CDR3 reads CASRPRQETYEQYF. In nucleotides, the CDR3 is TGTGCCAGCAGACCTAGACAGGAGACCTACGAGCAGTACTTC.

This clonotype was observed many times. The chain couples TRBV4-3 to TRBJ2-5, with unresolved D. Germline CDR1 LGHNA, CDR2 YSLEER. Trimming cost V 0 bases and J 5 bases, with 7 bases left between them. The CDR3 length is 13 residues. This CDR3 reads CASSQDWGETQYF. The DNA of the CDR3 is TGCGCCAGCAGCCAAGATTGGGGTGAGACCCAGTACTTC.

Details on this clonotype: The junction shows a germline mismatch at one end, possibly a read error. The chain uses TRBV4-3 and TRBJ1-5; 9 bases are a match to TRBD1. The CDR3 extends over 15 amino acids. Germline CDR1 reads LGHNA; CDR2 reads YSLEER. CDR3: CASSHTGGGNQPQHF. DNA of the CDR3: TGCGCCAGCAGCCATACAGGGGGCGGCAACCAGCCCCAGCATTTT.

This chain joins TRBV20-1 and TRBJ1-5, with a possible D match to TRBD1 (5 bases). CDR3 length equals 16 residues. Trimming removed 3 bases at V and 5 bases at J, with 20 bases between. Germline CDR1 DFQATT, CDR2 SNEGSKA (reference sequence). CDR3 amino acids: CSASRDGTRGDQPQHF. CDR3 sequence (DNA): TGCAGTGCTAGTAGGGACGGTACACGGGGGGATCAGCCCCAGCATTTT.

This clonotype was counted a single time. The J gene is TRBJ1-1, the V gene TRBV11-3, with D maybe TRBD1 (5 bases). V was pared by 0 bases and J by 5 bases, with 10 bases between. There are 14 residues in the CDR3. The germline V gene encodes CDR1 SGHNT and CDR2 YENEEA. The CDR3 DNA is TGTGCCAGCAGCTTAGAGGGGCAGTTAACTGAAGCTTTCTTT. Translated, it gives CASSLEGQLTEAFF.

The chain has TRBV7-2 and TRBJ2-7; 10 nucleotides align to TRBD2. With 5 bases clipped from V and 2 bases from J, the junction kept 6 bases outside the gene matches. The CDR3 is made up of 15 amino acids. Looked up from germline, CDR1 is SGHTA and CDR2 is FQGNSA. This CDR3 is CASSLSGGEAYEQYF. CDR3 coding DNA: TGTGCCAGCAGCCTAAGCGGGGGGGAAGCCTACGAGCAGTACTTC.

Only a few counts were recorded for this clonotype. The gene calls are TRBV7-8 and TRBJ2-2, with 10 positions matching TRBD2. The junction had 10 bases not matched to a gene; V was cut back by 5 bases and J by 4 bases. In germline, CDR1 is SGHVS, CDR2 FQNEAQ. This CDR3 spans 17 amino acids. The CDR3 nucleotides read TGTGCCAGCAGCGAGAACTTAGCGGGAGGTAGCACCGGGGAGCTGTTTTTT. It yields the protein CASSENLAGGSTGELFF.